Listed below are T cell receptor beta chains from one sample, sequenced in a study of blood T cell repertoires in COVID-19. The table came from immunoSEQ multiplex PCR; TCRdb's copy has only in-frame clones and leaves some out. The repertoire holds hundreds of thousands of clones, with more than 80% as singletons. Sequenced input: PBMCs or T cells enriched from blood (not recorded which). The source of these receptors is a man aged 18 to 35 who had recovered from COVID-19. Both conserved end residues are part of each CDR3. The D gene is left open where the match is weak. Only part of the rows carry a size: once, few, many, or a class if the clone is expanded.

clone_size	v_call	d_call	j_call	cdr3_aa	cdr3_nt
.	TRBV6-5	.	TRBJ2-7	CASSPNGEQYF	TGTGCCAGCAGCCCAAACGGCGAGCAGTACTTC
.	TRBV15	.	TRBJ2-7	CATSRDRGNSYEQYF	TGTGCCACCAGCAGAGATCGGGGGAACTCCTACGAGCAGTACTTC
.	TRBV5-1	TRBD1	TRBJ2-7	CASSLKYPGTGANEQYF	TGCGCCAGCAGCTTAAAATACCCCGGGACAGGGGCGAACGAGCAGTACTTC
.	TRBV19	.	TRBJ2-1	CASSLTLNEQFF	TGTGCCAGTAGTTTGACTCTCAATGAGCAGTTCTTC
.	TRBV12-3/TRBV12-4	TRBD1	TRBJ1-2	CASSSQGIYGYTF	TGTGCCAGCAGCTCACAGGGGATCTATGGCTACACCTTC
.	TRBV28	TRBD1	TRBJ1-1	CASRDRRPNTEAFF	TGTGCCAGCAGGGACAGGCGCCCGAACACTGAAGCTTTCTTT
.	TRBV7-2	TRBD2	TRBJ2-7	CASSSPGLLHEQYF	TGTGCCAGCAGCTCTCCGGGACTACTCCACGAGCAGTACTTC
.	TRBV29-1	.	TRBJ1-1	CSVADTEAFF	TGCAGCGTTGCGGACACTGAAGCTTTCTTT
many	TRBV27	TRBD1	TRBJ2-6	CASLSGTGAGANVLTF	TGTGCCAGCTTAAGTGGGACAGGGGCTGGGGCCAACGTCCTGACTTTC
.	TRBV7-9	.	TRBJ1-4	CASSFAGAEKLFF	TGTGCCAGCAGCTTCGCAGGGGCAGAAAAACTGTTTTTT
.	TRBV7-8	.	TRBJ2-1	CASSRSIYNEQFF	TGTGCCAGCAGCCGTAGTATATACAATGAGCAGTTCTTC
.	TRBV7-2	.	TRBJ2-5	CASSLNTFRETQYF	TGTGCCAGCAGCTTAAATACCTTTCGGGAGACCCAGTACTTC
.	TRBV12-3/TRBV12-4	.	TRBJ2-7	CASSLTGTTLKYF	TGTGCCAGCAGTTTAACAGGGACTACTTTGAAGTACTTC
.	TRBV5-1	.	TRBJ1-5	CASSLGDTNNQPQHF	TGCGCCAGCAGCTTGGGGGACACCAACAATCAGCCCCAGCATTTT
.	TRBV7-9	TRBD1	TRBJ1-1	CASSSPQDRGMNTEAFF	TGTGCCAGCAGCTCGCCGCAGGACAGGGGAATGAACACTGAAGCTTTCTTT
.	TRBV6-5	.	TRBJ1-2	CASSHLNSYGYTF	TGTGCCAGCAGCCATCTGAACAGCTATGGCTACACCTTC
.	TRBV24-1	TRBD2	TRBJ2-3	CATSSSGGSTDTQYF	TGTGCCACCAGTTCCAGCGGGGGAAGCACAGATACGCAGTATTTT
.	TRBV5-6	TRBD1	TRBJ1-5	CASTRGPDSDSNQPQHF	TGTGCCAGCACTAGGGGGCCGGACAGCGATAGCAATCAGCCCCAGCATTTT
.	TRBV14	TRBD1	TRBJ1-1	CASSQDLGQGNTEAFF	TGTGCCAGCAGCCAAGATTTAGGACAGGGCAACACTGAAGCTTTCTTT
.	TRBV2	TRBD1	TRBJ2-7	CASSEGQGSVYEQYF	TGTGCCAGCAGTGAGGGACAGGGAAGTGTTTACGAGCAGTACTTC
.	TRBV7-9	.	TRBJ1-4	CASSWGGGTLFF	TGTGCCAGCAGCTGGGGAGGAGGGACACTGTTTTTT
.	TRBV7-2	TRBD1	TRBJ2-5	CASSHWTGEETQYF	TGTGCCAGCAGTCACTGGACAGGGGAAGAGACCCAGTACTTC
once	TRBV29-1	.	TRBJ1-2	CSVEGAADGYTF	TGCAGCGTTGAAGGGGCAGCAGACGGCTACACCTTC
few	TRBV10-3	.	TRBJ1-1	CAIRLVLNTEAFF	TGTGCCATCAGACTGGTATTGAACACTGAAGCTTTCTTT
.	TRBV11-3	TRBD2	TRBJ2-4	CASSLDREETIAKNIQYF	TGTGCCAGCAGCTTAGATCGGGAGGAAACAATAGCCAAAAACATTCAGTACTTC
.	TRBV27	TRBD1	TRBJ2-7	CASSMGQGPYEQYF	TGTGCCAGCAGCATGGGACAGGGACCCTACGAGCAGTACTTC
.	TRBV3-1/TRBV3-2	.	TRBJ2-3	CASSQDHLNTQYF	TGTGCCAGCAGCCAAGATCACCTAAATACGCAGTATTTT
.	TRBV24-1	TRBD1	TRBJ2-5	CATSDSGQGRETQYF	TGTGCCACCAGTGATTCAGGACAGGGCCGAGAGACCCAGTACTTC
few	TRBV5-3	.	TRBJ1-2	CARRPGGEYYGYTF	TGTGCCCGAAGGCCGGGGGGCGAGTACTATGGCTACACCTTC
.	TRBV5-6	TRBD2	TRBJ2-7	CASSPGTSASYEQYF	TGTGCCAGCAGCCCTGGGACTAGCGCTTCCTACGAGCAGTACTTC
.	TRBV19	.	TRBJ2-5	CASSPPGADQETQYF	TGTGCCAGTAGTCCCCCAGGGGCCGATCAAGAGACCCAGTACTTC